This T cell receptor (beta chain) was captured by sequencing in a study of CD8+CD57+ T cells in acquired aplastic anemia. Study-wide background: Sorted CD4+ and CD8+ cells gave an average of around 3.3 ug of DNA.

The CDR3 extends over 16 amino acids. The V gene's germline CDR1 is LNHDA and CDR2 SQIVND (reference sequence). V lost 3 bases and J lost 0; bases outside the gene matches: 2. This clonotype was counted between two and nine times. Its target is not known. The study, taken as a whole, reports: The number of CD8+ CDR3 sequences shared by patients and controls was twenty-nine.

Genomic DNA was employed as the template in profiling TCR beta VDJ and CDR3. One entry per CDR3 protein results from TCRdb running MiXCR on the reads. This table has roughly 86,000 distinct CDR3 sequences, 40% to 50% appearing once. The chain employs TRBV19 and TRBJ2-1, with TRBD2 matching over 10 bases. This receptor was identified in a human donor in good health, serving as a control. The sequencing input was sorted CD4+, CD8+, or CD8+CD57+ T cells (not recorded which) from PBMCs. This chain's CDR3 is CASSMTSGYSYNEQFF. The CDR3 DNA follows: TGTGCCAGTAGTATGACTAGCGGGTACTCCTACAATGAGCAGTTCTTC.